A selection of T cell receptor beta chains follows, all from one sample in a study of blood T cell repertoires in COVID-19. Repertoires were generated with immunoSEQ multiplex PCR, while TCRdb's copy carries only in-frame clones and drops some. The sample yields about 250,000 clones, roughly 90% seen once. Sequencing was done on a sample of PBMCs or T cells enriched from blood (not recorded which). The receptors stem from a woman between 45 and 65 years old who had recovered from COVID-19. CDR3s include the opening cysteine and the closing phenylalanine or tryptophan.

CDR3aa: CASSVSGKPYEQYF; v_gene: TRBV9; j_gene: TRBJ2-7
CDR3aa: CASRKKGADGYTF; v_gene: TRBV27; j_gene: TRBJ1-2
CDR3aa: CASSKNGLVSEQYF; v_gene: TRBV19; j_gene: TRBJ2-7
CDR3aa: CASSYYRGETQYF; v_gene: TRBV6-5; j_gene: TRBJ2-5
CDR3aa: CASRGEGKYNSPLHF; v_gene: TRBV28; j_gene: TRBJ1-6
CDR3aa: CAISETGGEQYF; v_gene: TRBV10-3; j_gene: TRBJ2-7
CDR3aa: CASRPLGGGELFF; v_gene: TRBV7-2; j_gene: TRBJ2-2
CDR3aa: CASRGTGGYNEQFF; v_gene: TRBV6-5; j_gene: TRBJ2-1
CDR3aa: CASSDGRGQLNEKLFF; v_gene: TRBV9; j_gene: TRBJ1-4
CDR3aa: CASSRQGPPYEQYF; v_gene: TRBV6-5; j_gene: TRBJ2-7
CDR3aa: CASTQHLPGVGGNEQFF; v_gene: TRBV28; j_gene: TRBJ2-1
CDR3aa: CASSSGDGAGTF; v_gene: TRBV7-9; j_gene: TRBJ1-2
CDR3aa: CAWSVPGVGDSPLHF; v_gene: TRBV30; j_gene: TRBJ1-6
CDR3aa: CASSPGTSGSNEQFF; v_gene: TRBV3-1/TRBV3-2; j_gene: TRBJ2-1
CDR3aa: CASSSILPDSPLHF; v_gene: TRBV28; j_gene: TRBJ1-6
CDR3aa: CATSRAQGAEAFF; v_gene: TRBV15; j_gene: TRBJ1-1
CDR3aa: CASSQDPQGTEAFF; v_gene: TRBV4-3; j_gene: TRBJ1-1